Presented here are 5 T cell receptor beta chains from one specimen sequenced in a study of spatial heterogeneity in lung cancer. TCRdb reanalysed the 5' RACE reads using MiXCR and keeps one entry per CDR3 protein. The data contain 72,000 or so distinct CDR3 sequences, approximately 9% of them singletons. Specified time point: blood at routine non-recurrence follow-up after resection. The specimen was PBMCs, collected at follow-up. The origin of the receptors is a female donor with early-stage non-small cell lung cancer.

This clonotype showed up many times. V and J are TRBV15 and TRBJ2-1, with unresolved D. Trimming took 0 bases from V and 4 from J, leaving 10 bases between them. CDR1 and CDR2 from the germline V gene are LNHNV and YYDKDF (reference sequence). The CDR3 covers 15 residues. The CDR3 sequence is CATSRDHMTYNEQFF. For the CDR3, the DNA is TGTGCCACCAGCAGAGACCATATGACATACAATGAGCAGTTCTTC.

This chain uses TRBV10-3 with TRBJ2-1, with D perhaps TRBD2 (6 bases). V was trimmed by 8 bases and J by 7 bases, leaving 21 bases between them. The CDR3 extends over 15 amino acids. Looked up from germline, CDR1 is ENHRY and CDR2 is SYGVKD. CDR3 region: CAISIAAQTRNEQFF. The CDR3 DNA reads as TGTGCCATCTCAATAGCGGCCCAAACTAGGAATGAGCAGTTCTTC.

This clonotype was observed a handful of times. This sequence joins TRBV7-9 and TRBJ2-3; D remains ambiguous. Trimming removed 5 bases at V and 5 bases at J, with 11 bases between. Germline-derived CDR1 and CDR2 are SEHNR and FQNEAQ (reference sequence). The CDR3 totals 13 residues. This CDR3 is CASSPRMQDTQYF. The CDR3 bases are TGTGCCAGCAGCCCGAGGATGCAAGATACGCAGTATTTT.

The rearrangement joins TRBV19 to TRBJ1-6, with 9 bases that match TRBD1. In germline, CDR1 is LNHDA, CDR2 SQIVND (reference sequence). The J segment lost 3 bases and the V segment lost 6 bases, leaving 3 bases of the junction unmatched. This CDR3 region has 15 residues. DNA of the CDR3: TGTGCCAGTAGCCCGGACAGGGGCTATAATTCACCCCTCCACTTT. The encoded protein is CASSPDRGYNSPLHF.

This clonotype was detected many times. CDR3 amino acids: CASKVMAGNTIYF. The DNA of the CDR3 is TGTGCCAGCAAGGTTATGGCTGGAAACACCATATATTTT. The gene calls are TRBV28 and TRBJ1-3; D is unclear. The V end was cut by 7 bases, the J end by 2 bases, with 9 bases between. Germline CDR1 MDHEN, CDR2 SYDVKM. This CDR3 region has 13 residues.